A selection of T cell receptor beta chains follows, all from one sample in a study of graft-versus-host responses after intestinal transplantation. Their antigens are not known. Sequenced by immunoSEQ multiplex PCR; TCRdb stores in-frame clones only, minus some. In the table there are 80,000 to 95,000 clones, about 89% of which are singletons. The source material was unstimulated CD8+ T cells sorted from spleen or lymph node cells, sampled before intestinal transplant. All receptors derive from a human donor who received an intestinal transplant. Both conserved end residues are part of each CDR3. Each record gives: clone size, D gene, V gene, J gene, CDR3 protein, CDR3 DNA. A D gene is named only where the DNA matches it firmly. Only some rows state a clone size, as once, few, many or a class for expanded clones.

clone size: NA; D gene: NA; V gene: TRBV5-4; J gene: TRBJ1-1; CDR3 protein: CASSLGSEAFF; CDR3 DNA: TGTGCCAGCAGCTTGGGCAGTGAAGCTTTCTTT
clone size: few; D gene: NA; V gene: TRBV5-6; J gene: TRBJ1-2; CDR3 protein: CASSSEPGNYGYTF; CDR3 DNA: TGTGCCAGCAGTTCGGAACCCGGTAACTATGGCTACACCTTC
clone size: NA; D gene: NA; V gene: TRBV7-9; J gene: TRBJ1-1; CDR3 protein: CASSLVEWKWGAFF; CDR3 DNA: TGTGCCAGCAGCTTAGTGGAATGGAAGTGGGGAGCTTTCTTT
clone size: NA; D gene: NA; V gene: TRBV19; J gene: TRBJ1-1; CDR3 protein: CASIQGLNTEAFF; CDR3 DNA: TGTGCCAGTATACAGGGCCTGAACACTGAAGCTTTCTTT
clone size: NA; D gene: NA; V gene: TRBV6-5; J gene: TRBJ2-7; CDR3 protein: CASSYARGLGYEQYF; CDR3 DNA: TGTGCCAGCAGTTACGCTCGGGGGCTGGGGTACGAGCAGTACTTC
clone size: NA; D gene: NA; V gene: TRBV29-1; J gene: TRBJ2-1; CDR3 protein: CSVDVGGNYNEQFF; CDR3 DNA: TGCAGCGTTGACGTGGGCGGGAACTACAATGAGCAGTTCTTC
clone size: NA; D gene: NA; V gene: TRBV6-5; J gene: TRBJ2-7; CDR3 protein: CASSYSDRDEQYF; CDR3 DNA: TGTGCCAGCAGTTACTCGGACAGAGACGAGCAGTACTTC
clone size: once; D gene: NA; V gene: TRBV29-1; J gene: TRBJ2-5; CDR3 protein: CSVEAGGEHQETQYF; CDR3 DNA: TGCAGCGTTGAAGCTGGTGGAGAACATCAAGAGACCCAGTACTTC
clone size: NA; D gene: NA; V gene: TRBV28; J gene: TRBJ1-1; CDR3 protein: CASSCRGRRKTEAFF; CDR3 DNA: TGTGCCAGCAGTTGCAGGGGACGGAGGAAAACTGAAGCTTTCTTT
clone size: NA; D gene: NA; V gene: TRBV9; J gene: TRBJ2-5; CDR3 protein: CASSVQDWETQYF; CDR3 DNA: TGTGCCAGCAGCGTACAGGACTGGGAGACCCAGTACTTC
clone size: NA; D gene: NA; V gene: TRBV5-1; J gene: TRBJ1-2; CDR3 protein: CASSLSRGGYGYTF; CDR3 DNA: TGCGCCAGCAGCTTAAGCAGGGGAGGGTATGGCTACACCTTC
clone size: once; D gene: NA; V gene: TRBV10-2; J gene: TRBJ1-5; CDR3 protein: CASSESEGQPQHF; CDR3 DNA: TGCGCCAGCAGCGAGTCAGAGGGTCAGCCCCAGCATTTT
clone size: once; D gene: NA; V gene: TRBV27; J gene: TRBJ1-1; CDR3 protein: CASSPVGANTEAFF; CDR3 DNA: TGTGCCAGCAGCCCCGTGGGGGCGAACACTGAAGCTTTCTTT
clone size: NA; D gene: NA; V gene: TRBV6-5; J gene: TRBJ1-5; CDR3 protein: CASSSGTYQPQHF; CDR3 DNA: TGTGCCAGCAGTTCCGGGACCTATCAGCCCCAGCATTTT
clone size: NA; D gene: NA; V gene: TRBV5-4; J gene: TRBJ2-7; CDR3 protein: CASSLGELTYEQYF; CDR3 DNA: TGTGCCAGCAGCCTCGGGGAATTAACCTACGAGCAGTACTTC
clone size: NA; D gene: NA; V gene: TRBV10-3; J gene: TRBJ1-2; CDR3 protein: CAISDLYLYYGYTF; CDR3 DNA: TGTGCCATCAGTGATTTGTACTTATACTATGGCTACACCTTC
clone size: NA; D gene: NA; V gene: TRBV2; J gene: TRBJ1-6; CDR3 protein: CASSASDGNSPLHF; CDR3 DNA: TGTGCCAGCAGTGCAAGTGACGGGAATTCACCCCTCCACTTT
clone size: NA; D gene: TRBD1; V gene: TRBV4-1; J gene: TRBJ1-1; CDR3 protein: CASSQWTGTGARAFF; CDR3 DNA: TGCGCCAGCAGCCAATGGACAGGGACCGGCGCTAGAGCTTTCTTT
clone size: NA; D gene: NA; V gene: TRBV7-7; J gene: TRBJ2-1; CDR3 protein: CASSPGLPGHNEQFF; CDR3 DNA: TGTGCCAGCAGCCCGGGACTCCCGGGGCACAATGAGCAGTTCTTC
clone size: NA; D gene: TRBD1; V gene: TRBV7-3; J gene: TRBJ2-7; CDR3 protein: CASSDGQGYEQYF; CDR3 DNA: TGTGCCAGCAGCGATGGACAGGGCTACGAGCAGTACTTC
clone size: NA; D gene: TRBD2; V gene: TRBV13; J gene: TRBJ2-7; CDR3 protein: CASSPPSGSDEQYF; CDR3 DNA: TGTGCCAGCAGCCCCCCTAGCGGGAGCGACGAGCAGTACTTC
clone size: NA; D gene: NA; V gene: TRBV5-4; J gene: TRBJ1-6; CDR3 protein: CASSTNTLSPLHF; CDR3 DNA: TGTGCCAGCAGCACAAACACCCTATCACCCCTCCACTTT
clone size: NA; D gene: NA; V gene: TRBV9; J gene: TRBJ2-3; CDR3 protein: CASSVPESDTQYF; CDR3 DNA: TGTGCCAGCAGCGTACCGGAGTCAGATACGCAGTATTTT
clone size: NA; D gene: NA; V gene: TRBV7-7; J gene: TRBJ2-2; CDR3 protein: CASSLNGGAGELFF; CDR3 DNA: TGTGCCAGCAGCTTAAATGGAGGCGCCGGGGAGCTGTTTTTT
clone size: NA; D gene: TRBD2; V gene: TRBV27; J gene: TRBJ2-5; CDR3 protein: CASSYALAGQIQETQYF; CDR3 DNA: TGTGCCAGCAGTTACGCACTAGCGGGACAAATTCAAGAGACCCAGTACTTC
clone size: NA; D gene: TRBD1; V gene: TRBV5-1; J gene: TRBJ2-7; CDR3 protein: CASSEDRGSYEQYF; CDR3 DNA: TGCGCCAGCAGCGAGGACAGGGGTTCCTACGAGCAGTACTTC
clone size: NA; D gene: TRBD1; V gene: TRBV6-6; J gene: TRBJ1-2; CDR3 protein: CASTHRGGDGYTF; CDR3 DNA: TGTGCCAGCACACACAGGGGTGGTGATGGCTACACCTTC
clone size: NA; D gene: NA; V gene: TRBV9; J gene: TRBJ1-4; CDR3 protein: CASSVEGSSSEKLFF; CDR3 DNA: TGTGCCAGCAGCGTAGAGGGGAGTAGTAGTGAAAAACTGTTTTTT
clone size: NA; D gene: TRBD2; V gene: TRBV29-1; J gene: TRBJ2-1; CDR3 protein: CSVGGTALYNEQFF; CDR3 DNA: TGCAGCGTGGGGGGGACCGCTCTTTACAATGAGCAGTTCTTC
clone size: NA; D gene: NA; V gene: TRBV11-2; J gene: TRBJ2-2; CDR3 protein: CASSYFLRGEMNTGELFF; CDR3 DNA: TGTGCCAGCAGCTATTTCTTGAGGGGGGAGATGAACACCGGGGAGCTGTTTTTT
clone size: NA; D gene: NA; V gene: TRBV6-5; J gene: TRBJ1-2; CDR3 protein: CASSYSLDSNYGYTF; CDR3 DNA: TGTGCCAGCAGTTACTCACTGGACAGCAACTATGGCTACACCTTC
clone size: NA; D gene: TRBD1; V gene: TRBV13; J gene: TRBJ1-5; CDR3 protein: CASSLGTGGYSNQPQHF; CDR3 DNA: TGTGCCAGCAGCTTAGGAACAGGGGGGTATAGCAATCAGCCCCAGCATTTT
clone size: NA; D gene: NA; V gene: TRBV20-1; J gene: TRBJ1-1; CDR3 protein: CSARQATEAFF; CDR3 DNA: TGCAGTGCTAGACAGGCCACTGAAGCTTTCTTT
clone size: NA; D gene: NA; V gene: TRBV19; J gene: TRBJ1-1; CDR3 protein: CASSIQNTEAFF; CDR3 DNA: TGTGCCAGTAGTATCCAGAACACTGAAGCTTTCTTT
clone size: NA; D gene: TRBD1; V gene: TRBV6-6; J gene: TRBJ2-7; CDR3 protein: CASGDRDSYEQYF; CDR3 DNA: TGTGCCAGCGGGGACAGGGACTCCTACGAGCAGTACTTC
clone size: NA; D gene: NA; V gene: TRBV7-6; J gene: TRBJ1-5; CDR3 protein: CASSLVGYGGQPQHF; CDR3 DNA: TGTGCCAGCAGCTTGGTGGGTTATGGGGGTCAGCCCCAGCATTTT
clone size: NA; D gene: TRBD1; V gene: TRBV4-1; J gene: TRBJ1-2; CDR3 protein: CASSQVPGGRNYGYTF; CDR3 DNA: TGCGCCAGCAGCCAAGTTCCAGGGGGCCGTAACTATGGCTACACCTTC
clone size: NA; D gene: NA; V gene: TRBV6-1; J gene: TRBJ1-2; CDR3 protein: CASSDPWRTNYGYTF; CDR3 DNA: TGTGCCAGCAGTGATCCGTGGCGGACTAACTATGGCTACACCTTC
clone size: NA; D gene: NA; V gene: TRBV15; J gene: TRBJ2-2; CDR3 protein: CATSRDTPDGGNTGELFF; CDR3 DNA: TGTGCCACCAGCAGAGACACCCCGGATGGGGGGAACACCGGGGAGCTGTTTTTT
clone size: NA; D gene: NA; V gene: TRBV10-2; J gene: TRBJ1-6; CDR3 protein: CASSEPSGGESSYNSPLHF; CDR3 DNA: TGCGCCAGCAGTGAACCATCGGGCGGAGAAAGCTCCTATAATTCACCCCTCCACTTT
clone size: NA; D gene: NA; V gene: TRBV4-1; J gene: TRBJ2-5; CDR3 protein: CASSQDGAGYGTQYF; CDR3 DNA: TGCGCCAGCAGCCAAGATGGGGCAGGTTACGGGACCCAGTACTTC
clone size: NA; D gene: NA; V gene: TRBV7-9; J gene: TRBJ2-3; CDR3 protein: CASSLGARAVDTQYF; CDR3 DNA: TGTGCCAGCAGCTTAGGCGCCAGGGCGGTAGATACGCAGTATTTT
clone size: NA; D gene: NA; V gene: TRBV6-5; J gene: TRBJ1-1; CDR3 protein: CASSYGLNEEAFF; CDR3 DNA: TGTGCCAGCAGTTATGGTCTGAATGAAGAAGCTTTCTTT
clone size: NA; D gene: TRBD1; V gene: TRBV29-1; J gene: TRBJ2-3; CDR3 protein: CSVEAGGQNGDTQYF; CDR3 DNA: TGCAGCGTTGAGGCAGGGGGCCAAAATGGAGATACGCAGTATTTT
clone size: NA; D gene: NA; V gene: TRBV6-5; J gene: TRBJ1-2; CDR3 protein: CASSYVAGPNYGYTF; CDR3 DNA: TGTGCCAGCAGTTATGTAGCAGGACCGAACTATGGCTACACCTTC
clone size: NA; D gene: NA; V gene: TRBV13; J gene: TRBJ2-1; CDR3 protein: CASSPLGGNEQFF; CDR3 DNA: TGTGCCAGCAGCCCCCTCGGGGGCAATGAGCAGTTCTTC
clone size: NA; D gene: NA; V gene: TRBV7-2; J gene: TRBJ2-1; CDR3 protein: CASSLGTPGGSYNEQFF; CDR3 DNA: TGTGCCAGCAGCTTAGGGACCCCCGGGGGCTCCTACAATGAGCAGTTCTTC
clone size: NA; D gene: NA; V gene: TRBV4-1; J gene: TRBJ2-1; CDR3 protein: CASSQVDQGIRNEQFF; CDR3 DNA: TGCGCCAGCAGCCAAGTTGACCAGGGGATTCGGAATGAGCAGTTCTTC
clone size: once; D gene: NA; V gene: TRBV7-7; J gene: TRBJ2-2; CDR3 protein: CASTGGTGELFF; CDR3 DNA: TGTGCCAGCACCGGAGGCACCGGGGAGCTGTTTTTT
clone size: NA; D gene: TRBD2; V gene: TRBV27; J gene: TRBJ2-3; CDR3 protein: CASSLVLAGVGDTQYF; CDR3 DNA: TGTGCCAGCAGTTTGGTTCTAGCGGGAGTGGGAGATACGCAGTATTTT
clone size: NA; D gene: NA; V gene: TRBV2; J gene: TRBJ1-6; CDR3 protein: CASSEVPGSSYNSPLHF; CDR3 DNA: TGTGCCAGCAGTGAAGTTCCGGGCTCCTCCTATAATTCACCCCTCCACTTT
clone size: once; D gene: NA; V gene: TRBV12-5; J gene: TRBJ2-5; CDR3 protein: CASGLIGGRGETQYF; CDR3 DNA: TGTGCTAGTGGTCTGATAGGTGGGAGAGGGGAGACCCAGTACTTC
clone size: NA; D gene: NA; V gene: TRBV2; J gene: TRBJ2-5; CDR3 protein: CASKWETQYF; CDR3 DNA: TGTGCCAGCAAATGGGAGACCCAGTACTTC